The next 3 T cell receptor beta chains were all read from a single sample in a study of blood T cell repertoires in COVID-19. The repertoire was sequenced with immunoSEQ multiplex PCR; TCRdb's copy has only in-frame clones and lacks some. The sample consists of 190,000 or so clones, approximately 88% of them appearing once. Sequenced input: peripheral blood. These receptor sequences come from a woman in her twenties or thirties with acute or convalescent COVID-19.

This clone was seen a few times. The chain couples TRBV5-8 to TRBJ2-7, with D perhaps matching TRBD2 (5 bases). Germline CDR1 and CDR2: SGHTS and YDEGEE. V was shortened by 0 bases and J by 1 base, with 8 bases between the two germline ends. The CDR3 runs to 14 residues. For the CDR3, the DNA is TGTGCCAGCAGCTTGGTCGGGATGTCCTACGAGCAGTACTTC. Encoded protein: CASSLVGMSYEQYF.

The rearrangement joins TRBV7-9 to TRBJ2-5, with 8 bases identical to TRBD1. J was trimmed by 1 base and V by 3 bases; bases with no gene match: 1. Per the germline V gene, CDR1 is SEHNR and CDR2 is FQNEAQ (reference sequence). The CDR3 extends over 14 amino acids. The CDR3: CASSFGQGQETQYF. Here the CDR3 DNA reads TGTGCCAGCAGCTTTGGACAGGGCCAAGAGACCCAGTACTTC.

The chain combines TRBV6-6 with TRBJ1-1; TRBD1 might be the D (5 bases). Trimming pared 0 bases from V and 7 bases from J, leaving 6 bases between. CDR1 and CDR2 (germline): MNHNY, SVGAGI (reference sequence). This CDR3 has 12 residues. CDR3 sequence: CASSYSTVEAFF. In DNA form, the CDR3 reads TGTGCCAGCAGTTACTCGACAGTTGAAGCTTTCTTT.